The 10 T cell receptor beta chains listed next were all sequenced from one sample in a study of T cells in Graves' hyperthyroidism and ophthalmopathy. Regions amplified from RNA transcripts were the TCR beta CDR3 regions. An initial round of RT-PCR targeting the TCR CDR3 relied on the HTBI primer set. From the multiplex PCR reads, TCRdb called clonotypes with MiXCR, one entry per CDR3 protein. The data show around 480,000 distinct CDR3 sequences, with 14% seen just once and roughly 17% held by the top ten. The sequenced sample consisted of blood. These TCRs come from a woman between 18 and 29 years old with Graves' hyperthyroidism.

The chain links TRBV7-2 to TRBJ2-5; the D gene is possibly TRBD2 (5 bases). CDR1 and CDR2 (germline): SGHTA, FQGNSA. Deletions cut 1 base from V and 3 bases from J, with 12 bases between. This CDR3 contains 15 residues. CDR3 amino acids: CASSLGRTGKETQYF. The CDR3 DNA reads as TGTGCCAGCAGCTTAGGTCGGACTGGTAAAGAGACCCAGTACTTC.

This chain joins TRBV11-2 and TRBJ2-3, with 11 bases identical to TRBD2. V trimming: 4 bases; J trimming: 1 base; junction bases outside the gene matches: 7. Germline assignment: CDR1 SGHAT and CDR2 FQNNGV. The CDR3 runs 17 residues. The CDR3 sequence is CASSSPIAGGGTDTQYF. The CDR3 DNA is TGTGCCAGCAGCTCCCCAATAGCGGGAGGGGGCACAGATACGCAGTATTTT.

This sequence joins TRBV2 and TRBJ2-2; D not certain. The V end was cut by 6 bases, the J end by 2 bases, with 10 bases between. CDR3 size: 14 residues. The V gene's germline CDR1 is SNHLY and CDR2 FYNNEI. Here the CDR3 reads CASRWAENTGELFF. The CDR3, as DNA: TGTGCCAGCAGGTGGGCAGAAAACACCGGGGAGCTGTTTTTT.

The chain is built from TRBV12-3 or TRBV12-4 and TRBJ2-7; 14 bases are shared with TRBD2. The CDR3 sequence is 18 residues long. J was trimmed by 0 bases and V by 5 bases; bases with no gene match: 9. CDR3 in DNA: TGTGCCAGCAGTCTCCGGACTAGCGGGAGGCCCAGCTCCTACGAGCAGTACGTC. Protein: CASSLRTSGRPSSYEQYV.

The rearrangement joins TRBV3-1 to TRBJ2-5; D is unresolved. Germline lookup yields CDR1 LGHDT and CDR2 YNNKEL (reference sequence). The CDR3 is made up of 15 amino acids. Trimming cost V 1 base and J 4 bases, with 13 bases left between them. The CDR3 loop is CASSQALRTGETQYF. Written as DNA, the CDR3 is TGTGCCAGCAGCCAAGCTCTGCGGACGGGAGAGACCCAGTACTTC.

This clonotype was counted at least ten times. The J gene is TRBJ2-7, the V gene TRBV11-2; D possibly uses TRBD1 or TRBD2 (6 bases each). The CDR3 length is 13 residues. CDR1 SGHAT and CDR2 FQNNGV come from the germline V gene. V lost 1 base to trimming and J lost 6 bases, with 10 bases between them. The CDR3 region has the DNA TGTGCCAGCAGCTTAGTACAGGGAGGCGAGCAGTACGTC. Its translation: CASSLVQGGEQYV.

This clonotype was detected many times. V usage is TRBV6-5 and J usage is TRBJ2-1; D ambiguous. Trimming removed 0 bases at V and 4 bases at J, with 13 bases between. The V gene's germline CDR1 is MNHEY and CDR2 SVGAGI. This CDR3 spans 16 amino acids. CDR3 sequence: CASSYSNMVKYNEQFF. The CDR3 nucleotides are TGTGCCAGCAGTTACTCGAACATGGTAAAATACAATGAGCAGTTCTTC.

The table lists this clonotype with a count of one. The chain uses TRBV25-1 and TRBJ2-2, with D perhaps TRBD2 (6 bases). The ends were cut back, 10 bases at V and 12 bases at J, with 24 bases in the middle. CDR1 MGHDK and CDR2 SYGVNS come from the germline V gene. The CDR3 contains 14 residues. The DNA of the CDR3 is TGTGCCACCGCCTCCCCAGGGAGACTAGACAAGCTGTTTTTT. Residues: CATASPGRLDKLFF. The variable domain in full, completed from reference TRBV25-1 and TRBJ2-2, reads EADIYQTPRYLVIGTGKKITLECSQTMGHDKMYWYQQDPGMELHLIHYSYGVNSTEKGDLSSESTVSRIRTEHFPLTLESARPSHTSQYLCATASPGRLDKLFFGEGSRLTVL.

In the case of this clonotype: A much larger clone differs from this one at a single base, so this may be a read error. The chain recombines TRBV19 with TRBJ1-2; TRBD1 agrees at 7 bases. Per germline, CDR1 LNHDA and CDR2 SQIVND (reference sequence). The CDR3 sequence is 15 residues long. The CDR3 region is CASRAADRDDYGCTF. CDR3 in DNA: TGTGCCAGTAGGGCAGCTGACAGGGACGACTATGGCTGCACCTTC.

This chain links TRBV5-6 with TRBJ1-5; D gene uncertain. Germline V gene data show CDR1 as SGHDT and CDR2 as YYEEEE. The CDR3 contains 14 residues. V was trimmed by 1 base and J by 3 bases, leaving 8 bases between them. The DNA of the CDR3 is TGTGCCAGCAGCTTGCACAGCCTCAATCAGCCCCAGCATTTT. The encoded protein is CASSLHSLNQPQHF.